This T cell receptor beta chain was identified during a study of molecular identifiers for immune sequencing clone quantification. This clonotype was seen a handful of times. Its target is unknown. Libraries from naive CD8 cells were generated from about 20,000 to 1,000,000 sorted cells (with 10%, 30% or 50% RNA). Sorting selected naive CD8 T cells with a CD8+CD4-CCR7+CD45RA+ phenotype. Whole-study results and caveats: Effector cells had over 97% of their molecules in clones above 20 RNA copies, while naive cells had under 1%.

Germline values: CDR1 MNHEY, CDR2 SVGEGT. V was clipped by 8 bases and J by 0 bases; unmatched bases: 6. The CDR3 is 14 amino acids. MiXCR, applied by TCRdb to the PCR reads, yields one record per CDR3 protein. The sample includes more than 10,000 distinct CDR3 sequences, about 20% of them seen just once. The V gene is TRBV6-2 or TRBV6-3, the J gene TRBJ2-7; 8 nucleotides align to TRBD2. The receptor was derived from a human donor in good health. Some libraries in this study had Jurkat cell RNA spiked in. The sequenced sample was naive CD8+ T cells from blood, with Jurkat cell RNA spiked in. Subset denoted: FACS-sorted CD8+CD4-CCR7+CD45RA+ naive T cells. Written as DNA, the CDR3 is TGTGCCAGCGGTATAGCGGGAAACTCCTACGAGCAGTACTTC. This translates into CASGIAGNSYEQYF.